These 21 T cell receptor beta chains were sequenced from one sample in a study of cytomegalovirus exposure and HLA in healthy donors. The PCR was carried out with 60 Vbeta primers and 13 Jbeta primers. TCRdb's table, derived via immunoSEQ multiplex PCR, lists solely in-frame clones and lacks some. The sample lists 150,000 to 200,000 clones, under 85% seen once, with 4.8% in the top ten. Sequencing was done on a sample of PBMCs. The receptors here all came from a man younger than 30 in good health and CMV-seronegative.

There are a few counts of this clone. The chain is built from TRBV5-1 and TRBJ1-1, with 9 nucleotides matching TRBD1. This CDR3 has 17 amino acids. Trimming cost V 3 bases and J 7 bases; bases outside gene matches: 16. The V gene's germline CDR1 is SGHRS and CDR2 YFSETQ. This chain's CDR3 is CASSSLAGTGRTLEAFF. The CDR3 DNA reads as TGCGCCAGCAGCTCTTTGGCCGGGACAGGGAGGACTCTTGAAGCTTTCTTT.

The rearrangement uses TRBV27 and TRBJ2-5; 9 bases match TRBD1. V shed 6 bases and J 5 bases; nucleotides not matched to a gene: 7. CDR1 and CDR2 (germline): MNHEY, SMNVEV (reference sequence). The CDR3 runs 14 residues. The CDR3 coding sequence is TGTGCCAGCAGCGGGGGACAGGGCTGGGAGACCCAGTACTTC. Amino acid sequence: CASSGGQGWETQYF.

This chain links TRBV29-1 with TRBJ2-1, with 12 bases aligning to TRBD2. With 6 bases clipped from V and 8 bases from J, the junction kept 8 bases outside the gene matches. CDR3 length: 14 amino acids. Germline V lookup: CDR1 SQVTM, CDR2 ANQGSEA. CDR3 coding DNA: TGCAGCGTCCCGACTAGCGGGAGACGTTATGAGCAGTTCTTC. Translation: CSVPTSGRRYEQFF.

V is TRBV9 and J is TRBJ2-1; perhaps TRBD1 as D (5 bases). V dropped 4 bases and J dropped 4 bases, with 12 bases sitting between them. CDR1 is SGDLS, CDR2 YYNGEE, per germline. This CDR3 spans 14 amino acids. This CDR3 is CASSPRRGYNEQFF. The CDR3 DNA reads as TGTGCCAGCAGCCCCCGAAGGGGATACAATGAGCAGTTCTTC.

This sequence joins TRBV18 and TRBJ1-5; no definite D call. Germline values: CDR1 KGHSH, CDR2 LQKENI. V was shortened by 1 base and J by 7 bases, with 14 bases between the two germline ends. This CDR3 is built from 15 residues. The CDR3 nucleotides read TGTGCCAGCTCACCACAAGAGGTACGGTACCAGCCCCAGCATTTT. Its translation: CASSPQEVRYQPQHF.

The J gene is TRBJ1-4, the V gene TRBV29-1, with D possibly being TRBD1 (6 bases). Germline V gives CDR1 SQVTM, CDR2 ANQGSEA. V was pared by 7 bases and J by 5 bases, with 20 bases between. The CDR3 is made up of 15 amino acids. The CDR3 loop is CSAVGGQGINEKLFF. CDR3 bases: TGCAGCGCGGTGGGGGGGCAAGGGATAAATGAAAAACTGTTTTTT.

The count of this clone is one. The CDR3 DNA is TGTGCCAGCAGTTTTCGGCAGGGGGTCCCCTACGAGCAGTACTTC. Amino acids: CASSFRQGVPYEQYF. The V and J genes are TRBV28 and TRBJ2-7; the match to TRBD1 covers 7 bases. The J segment lost 2 bases and the V segment lost 3 bases, leaving 7 bases of the junction unmatched. The V gene's germline CDR1 is MDHEN and CDR2 SYDVKM. The CDR3 covers 15 residues.

V usage is TRBV27 and J usage is TRBJ1-1; tentatively, D is TRBD1 (5 bases). CDR3 size: 13 residues. Germline CDR1 MNHEY, CDR2 SMNVEV (reference sequence). The V gene lost 4 bases and the J gene lost 3 bases, with 9 bases spanning the gap. In nucleotides, the CDR3 is TGTGCCAGCAGTTGGGGGGTGGACACTGAAGCTTTCTTT. Its protein is CASSWGVDTEAFF.

The genes are TRBV7-9 and TRBJ1-2; D unclear. CDR3 length: 15 residues. Germline loops: CDR1 SEHNR, CDR2 FQNEAQ (reference sequence). V dropped 1 base and J dropped 6 bases, with 15 bases sitting between them. The CDR3: CASSLVGVAVNGYTF. CDR3 sequence (DNA): TGTGCCAGCAGCTTAGTCGGAGTCGCAGTAAATGGCTACACCTTC.

The chain uses TRBV27 and TRBJ1-5, with D uncertain. The V end lost 4 bases, the J end lost 2 bases, and 15 bases lay between the germline ends. CDR1 MNHEY and CDR2 SMNVEV come from the germline V gene (reference sequence). The CDR3 totals 16 residues. In DNA form, the CDR3 reads TGTGCCAGCAGTTCGGTGGTCGCGGCGGGCAATCAGCCCCAGCATTTT. Amino acids: CASSSVVAAGNQPQHF.

V and J are TRBV4-1 and TRBJ1-3; maybe TRBD1 (6 bases). The V gene lost 4 bases and the J gene lost 0 bases, with 16 bases spanning the gap. This CDR3 region has 17 residues. CDR1 is MGHRA, CDR2 YSYEKL, per germline. Here the CDR3 DNA reads TGCGCCAGCAGCCTAGTGCAGGGGCCTTCCTCTGGAAACACCATATATTTT. Translated: CASSLVQGPSSGNTIYF.

This chain connects TRBV5-5 to TRBJ1-1; no definite D call. V lost 4 bases and J 5 bases, leaving 12 bases between the germline ends. Germline CDR1 reads SGHKS; CDR2 reads YYEKEE (reference sequence). The CDR3 covers 13 residues. In nucleotides, the CDR3 is TGTGCCAGCAGCCCGTGGCCGGGAACTGAAGCTTTCTTT. It encodes CASSPWPGTEAFF.

This chain uses TRBV29-1 with TRBJ2-5, with 11 nucleotides matching TRBD2. V lost 4 bases to trimming and J lost 3 bases; unmatched junction nucleotides: 7. The germline V gene encodes CDR1 SQVTM and CDR2 ANQGSEA. The CDR3 covers 15 residues. The CDR3 loop is CSVAPGTSGKETQYF. CDR3 sequence (DNA): TGCAGCGTTGCCCCCGGGACTAGCGGAAAAGAGACCCAGTACTTC.

The chain couples TRBV28 to TRBJ2-5; possibly TRBD1 for D (6 bases). Trimming left V 7 bases short and J 6 bases short, with 9 bases between. The CDR3 loop spans 11 amino acids. Germline-derived CDR1 and CDR2 are MDHEN and SYDVKM. This CDR3 reads CASNRAKTQYF. The CDR3 region has the DNA TGTGCCAGCAACAGGGCAAAGACCCAGTACTTC.

V usage is TRBV1 and J usage is TRBJ2-1; the table's D call, TRBD1, was not checked against the DNA. TRBV1 is annotated as a pseudogene. The CDR3 has 10 residues. This CDR3 is CTGPDNEQFF. The CDR3, as DNA: TGCACCGGGCCCGACAATGAGCAGTTCTTC.

The chain employs TRBV27 and TRBJ2-7, with a weak D call TRBD1 (6 bases). Germline lookup yields CDR1 MNHEY and CDR2 SMNVEV (reference sequence). V lost 6 bases to trimming and J lost 2 bases, with 11 bases between them. This CDR3 region has 13 residues. The CDR3 DNA reads as TGTGCCAGCAGGCAGACAGGAGCCTACGAGCAGTACTTC. Amino acids: CASRQTGAYEQYF.

This chain links TRBV11-2 with TRBJ2-7; TRBD2 matches at 8 bases. The V gene's germline CDR1 is SGHAT and CDR2 FQNNGV. There are 16 residues in the CDR3. V was clipped by 0 bases and J by 1 base; unmatched bases: 5. The chain's CDR3 is CASSLDPGRGSYEQYF. CDR3 bases: TGTGCCAGCAGCTTAGATCCCGGGAGGGGATCCTACGAGCAGTACTTC.

CDR3 sequence reads: CAWSGGRTYEQYF. The CDR3 nucleotides are TGTGCCTGGAGCGGGGGGAGAACCTACGAGCAGTACTTC. The chain couples TRBV30 to TRBJ2-7; 7 bases agree with TRBD2. CDR1 GTSNPN and CDR2 SVGIG come from the germline V gene (reference sequence). V dropped 3 bases and J dropped 2; count of bases not matched to a gene: 4. The CDR3 length is 13 residues. The complete variable domain, with remaining parts taken from reference TRBV30 and TRBJ2-7, reads SQTIHQWPATLVQPVGSPLSLECTVEGTSNPNLYWYRQAAGRGLQLLFYSVGIGQISSEVPQNLSASRPQDRQFILSSKKLLLSDSGFYLCAWSGGRTYEQYFGPGTRLTVT.

The chain couples TRBV14 to TRBJ2-2, with D maybe TRBD1 (6 bases). The CDR3 is 17 residues long. The V end lost 4 bases, the J end lost 0 bases, and 15 bases lay between the germline ends. CDR1 is SGHDN and CDR2 is FVKESK in the germline V gene. CDR3 nucleotide sequence: TGTGCCAGCAGCCTAAAGTGGGGACACCCGAACACCGGGGAGCTGTTTTTT. It yields the protein CASSLKWGHPNTGELFF.

V gene TRBV30 combines with J gene TRBJ2-5; perhaps TRBD1 as D (5 bases). The V end was cut by 3 bases, the J end by 3 bases, with 14 bases between. Germline CDR1 reads GTSNPN; CDR2 reads SVGIG (reference sequence). The length of the CDR3 is 14 residues. The CDR3 sequence: CAWSVQAGKETQYF. In DNA form, the CDR3 reads TGTGCCTGGAGCGTTCAGGCAGGGAAAGAGACCCAGTACTTC.

The chain has TRBV11-2 and TRBJ2-1, with 13 bases that match TRBD2. This CDR3 has 15 amino acids. Trimming took 5 bases from V and 9 from J; bases not matched to a gene: 7. The germline gives CDR1 SGHAT, CDR2 FQNNGV. Here the CDR3 reads CASSATSGRALEQFF. The CDR3 DNA follows: TGTGCCAGCAGCGCCACTAGCGGGAGGGCCCTTGAGCAGTTCTTC.